The 6 T cell receptor beta chains below were found in one sample sequenced in a study of shared clonotypes between healthy human individuals. Produced via immunoSEQ multiplex PCR; TCRdb's table is partial and in-frame only. The table includes around 700,000 clones, roughly 94% detected once. Naive CD8 cells lacked CD45RO, underwent positive selection for CCR7 and left out terminally differentiated effector memory CD45RA+ cells. The sample consisted of naive CD8+ T cells sorted from blood. These receptors all stem from a man aged 25 to 45 in good health.

The rearrangement uses TRBV7-8 and TRBJ2-1; 9 bases are shared with TRBD1. J gave up 1 base and V 5 bases, and 9 bases lay outside the gene matches. The CDR3 is made up of 17 amino acids. Germline V gene sequence: CDR1 SGHVS, CDR2 FQNEAQ. The CDR3 spells CASSPAPGTGSYNEQFF. The CDR3, as DNA: TGTGCCAGCAGCCCTGCCCCCGGGACAGGGTCCTACAATGAGCAGTTCTTC.

This chain joins TRBV6-1 and TRBJ2-7; D is uncertain. The CDR3 loop spans 13 amino acids. Trimming took off 2 bases at V and 1 base at J, with 6 bases between the two ends. Germline CDR1 is MNHNS and CDR2 is SASEGT. CDR3 nucleotides: TGTGCCAGCAGTGAATTTCGGTCCTACGAGCAGTACTTC. This encodes CASSEFRSYEQYF.

The chain combines TRBV10-1 with TRBJ2-3; no firm D call. CDR3 length: 15 amino acids. With 0 bases removed from V and 1 base from J, the gap between germline ends came to 8 bases. Germline CDR1 is WNHNN and CDR2 is SYGVQD (reference sequence). The CDR3 nucleotides read TGCGCCAGCAGTGAGTCTTGGCCCGGCACAGATACGCAGTATTTT. This sequence encodes CASSESWPGTDTQYF.

The chain recombines TRBV28 with TRBJ2-7, with TRBD2 identical over 8 bases. Trimming at V came to 3 bases and at J to 2 bases, leaving 15 bases not matched to a gene. Germline values: CDR1 MDHEN, CDR2 SYDVKM. The length of the CDR3 is 18 residues. The CDR3 nucleotides read TGTGCCAGCAGTTTCACCCCCACCGGGGGGGTAATAACCTACGAGCAGTACTTC. Its protein is CASSFTPTGGVITYEQYF.

Of note for this clone: The same CDR3 also results from other DNA sequences found in this sample. The V call is TRBV9, the J call TRBJ1-2; D uncertain. The ends were cut back, 3 bases at V and 8 bases at J, with 8 bases in the middle. The germline gives CDR1 SGDLS, CDR2 YYNGEE. The CDR3 contains 11 residues. CDR3: CASSGRDGYTF. The CDR3 nucleotides are TGTGCCAGCAGCGGCCGAGACGGCTACACCTTC.

The chain carries TRBV7-8 and TRBJ2-7, with unresolved D. The V gene's germline CDR1 is SGHVS and CDR2 FQNEAQ. The CDR3 sequence is 15 residues long. Trimming cost V 3 bases and J 0 bases, with 12 bases left between them. The CDR3 DNA sequence: TGTGCCAGCAGCTTGCGACGAATGGGCTCCTACGAGCAGTACTTC. Protein sequence: CASSLRRMGSYEQYF.